These 12 T cell receptor beta chains were sequenced from one sample in a study of T-cell memory formation after mild COVID-19. TCRdb reprocessed the 5' RACE reads with MiXCR, giving one entry per CDR3 protein. This table holds fewer than 450,000 distinct CDR3 sequences, around 21% found once. Sequencing was performed on PBMCs or a T cell subset sorted from them (not recorded which). The receptors were gathered from an adult woman who had mild COVID-19 (a few samples of this study predate the infection). Cell type and time point are not known.

The rearrangement uses TRBV7-9 and TRBJ2-7; 7 positions match TRBD2. The length of the CDR3 is 14 residues. The junction had 3 bases not matched to a gene; V was cut back by 2 bases and J by 2 bases. Germline assignment: CDR1 SEHNR and CDR2 FQNEAQ (reference sequence). CDR3 bases: TGTGCCAGCAGCTTATCCACTAGCGCCTACGAGCAGTACTTC. Its protein product is CASSLSTSAYEQYF.

The CDR3 sequence is CSARIAGYTDTQYF. The CDR3 DNA sequence: TGCAGTGCTAGAATAGCGGGGTACACAGATACGCAGTATTTT. V usage is TRBV20-1 and J usage is TRBJ2-3; 8 bases line up with TRBD2. V lost 2 bases to trimming and J lost 2 bases; unmatched junction nucleotides: 3. Per germline, CDR1 DFQATT and CDR2 SNEGSKA (reference sequence). This CDR3 is 14 amino acids long.

This clonotype was found a few times. CDR3 DNA: TGTGCCAGCTCACCACCGACGGGCGGGAGCTACAATGAGCAGTTCTTC. Protein product: CASSPPTGGSYNEQFF. V usage is TRBV18 and J usage is TRBJ2-1; TRBD2 matches 7 bases. With V trimmed by 0 bases and J by 3 bases, 5 bases remained unmatched. Per the germline V gene, CDR1 is KGHSH and CDR2 is LQKENI. CDR3 size: 16 residues.

This clonotype was detected only a few times. The chain recombines TRBV5-4 with TRBJ2-3; D is ambiguous. The CDR3 is made up of 12 amino acids. Germline values: CDR1 SGHNT, CDR2 YYREEE (reference sequence). Trimming took off 4 bases at V and 4 bases at J, with 7 bases between the two ends. The CDR3 DNA reads as TGTGCCAGCAGCCAGACCCCAGATACGCAGTATTTT. This translates into CASSQTPDTQYF.

This clonotype was observed a handful of times. The chain joins TRBV4-1 to TRBJ2-5; no definite D call. In germline, CDR1 is MGHRA, CDR2 YSYEKL. Trimming removed 1 base from V and 4 bases from J, with 10 bases in between. The CDR3 loop spans 14 amino acids. The CDR3 DNA reads as TGCGCCAGCAGCCAAGGCGAATTAAGAGAGACCCAGTACTTC. Amino acids: CASSQGELRETQYF.

This clonotype came up many times. J is TRBJ1-5 and V is TRBV20-1, with 8 bases identical to TRBD1. Germline V CDR1 and CDR2: DFQATT, SNEGSKA (reference sequence). The CDR3 consists of 13 residues. With V trimmed by 6 bases and J by 7 bases, 8 bases remained unmatched. The CDR3 bases are TGCAGTGCCCAGGACAGGGCCACCCAGCCCCAGCATTTT. Its protein is CSAQDRATQPQHF.

This clonotype turned up a few times. The V call is TRBV4-3, the J call TRBJ2-1, with TRBD2 identical over 14 bases. This CDR3 spans 15 amino acids. Germline V gene data show CDR1 as LGHNA and CDR2 as YSLEER. V lost 6 bases and J lost 7; bases outside the gene matches: 5. Here the CDR3 DNA reads TGCGCCAGCAGGATGGGACTAGCGGGAGCTAATGAGCAGTTCTTC. Its protein product is CASRMGLAGANEQFF.

The genes are TRBV10-3 and TRBJ2-7; 9 bases are a match to TRBD1. Trimming took 6 bases from V and 6 from J; bases not matched to a gene: 9. This CDR3 has 14 amino acids. Germline values: CDR1 ENHRY, CDR2 SYGVKD. CDR3 coding DNA: TGTGCCATCAGAGGGACAGGGTTGGTTTTCGAGCAGTACTTC. This codes for CAIRGTGLVFEQYF.

This clonotype came up a few times. V and J are TRBV19 and TRBJ2-3; 7 bases fit TRBD2. This CDR3 contains 13 residues. Germline loops: CDR1 LNHDA, CDR2 SQIVND (reference sequence). The V gene end was trimmed by 3 bases and the J gene end by 6 bases; junction bases not matched to a gene: 3. Here the CDR3 reads CASSMRLADTQYF. CDR3 sequence (DNA): TGTGCCAGTAGTATGAGACTAGCTGATACGCAGTATTTT.

The chain carries TRBV29-1 and TRBJ2-3; TRBD1 might be the D (6 bases). Germline lookup yields CDR1 SQVTM and CDR2 ANQGSEA. The CDR3 is 15 residues long. V was cut by 3 bases and J by 2 bases, with 15 bases left in between. The CDR3 loop is CSVEGAGVPTDTQYF. The CDR3 nucleotides read TGCAGCGTTGAGGGCGCAGGGGTCCCCACAGATACGCAGTATTTT.

This clonotype has just a few counts. The chain combines TRBV12-3 or TRBV12-4 with TRBJ1-1, with TRBD1 matching 12 bases. The length of the CDR3 is 15 residues. Germline trimming cut 7 bases from V and 8 bases from J; bases unmatched to any gene: 11. CDR3 protein: CASKTTGTGGWEAFF. The CDR3 DNA is TGTGCCAGCAAAACTACCGGGACAGGGGGCTGGGAAGCTTTCTTT.

In this sample, this clonotype turned up a few times. The V gene is TRBV18, the J gene TRBJ2-7; TRBD1 matches 8 bases. Unmatched junction bases numbered 9, after V lost 4 bases and J lost 4 bases. The germline V gene has CDR1 KGHSH and CDR2 LQKENI. The CDR3 sequence is 15 residues long. The CDR3 nucleotides are TGTGCCAGCTCACTCGGGACAGGAGAAAGGTACGAGCAGTACTTC. It translates to CASSLGTGERYEQYF.